These T cell receptor beta chains were read from a single sample in a study of T cells in Graves' hyperthyroidism and ophthalmopathy. In TCRdb, the multiplex PCR reads were re-called with MiXCR into one record per CDR3 protein. The table shows about half a million distinct CDR3 sequences, with roughly 20% occurring only once. The sample consisted of blood. The source of these receptors is a man aged 18 to 29 with Graves' hyperthyroidism. Both conserved end residues are part of each CDR3. D genes are given only for firm matches. Only some rows state a clone size, as once, few, many or a class for expanded clones.

d_call,j_call,v_call,clone_size,cdr3_aa,cdr3_nt
TRBD1,TRBJ1-6,TRBV30,.,CAWSTPGGYSPLHF,TGTGCCTGGAGTACGCCAGGGGGTTACTCACCCCTCCACTTT
.,TRBJ1-5,TRBV28,many,CASSFVSWTGQPQHF,TGTGCCAGCAGTTTCGTCAGCTGGACCGGACAGCCCCAGCATTTT
.,TRBJ1-6,TRBV18,few,CASSPRDGDSPLHF,TGTGCCAGCTCACCACGGGACGGGGATTCACCCCTCCACTTT
.,TRBJ1-3,TRBV20-1,few,CSARDGVLPGNTIYF,TGCAGTGCTAGAGATGGTGTGTTACCTGGAAACACCATATATTTT
TRBD2,TRBJ2-5,TRBV28,.,CASSLGGTSGGETQYF,TGTGCCAGCAGTTTAGGGGGGACTAGCGGAGGAGAGACCCAGTACTTC
.,TRBJ1-3,TRBV12-3/TRBV12-4,.,CASRLGASGNTIYF,TGTGCCAGCAGACTCGGGGCCTCTGGAAACACCATATATTTT
.,TRBJ2-5,TRBV6-1,few,CASTRDGRQETQYF,TGTGCCAGCACCCGGGACGGCAGACAAGAGACCCAGTACTTC
.,TRBJ1-5,TRBV4-1,.,CASSQESLGSNQPQHF,TGCGCCAGCAGCCAAGAAAGCCTCGGTAGCAATCAGCCCCAGCATTTT
.,TRBJ1-6,TRBV29-1,.,CSVGGAGLNSPLHF,TGCAGCGTTGGGGGAGCAGGGCTTAATTCACCCCTCCACTTT
TRBD1,TRBJ2-5,TRBV10-3,few,CAISKTGATTETQYF,TGTGCCATCAGTAAGACAGGGGCCACGACAGAGACCCAGTACTTC
.,TRBJ1-1,TRBV6-1,many,CASSEWGPMNTEAFF,TGTGCCAGCAGTGAGTGGGGGCCCATGAACACTGAAGCTTTCTTT
.,TRBJ2-7,TRBV6-1,many,CASRDSGVSYEQYF,TGTGCCAGCAGAGACAGTGGAGTCTCCTACGAGCAGTACTTC
.,TRBJ2-7,TRBV4-2,.,CASSPKAGSGSYEQYF,TGTGCCAGCAGCCCGAAGGCGGGGAGTGGCTCCTACGAGCAGTACTTC
.,TRBJ2-7,TRBV5-1,many,CASSLALTGKNEQYF,TGCGCCAGCAGCTTGGCCTTAACAGGGAAGAACGAGCAGTACTTC
.,TRBJ1-1,TRBV12-3/TRBV12-4,many,CASSLGQGPTEAFF,TGTGCCAGCAGCCTAGGGCAGGGACCCACTGAAGCTTTCTTT
.,TRBJ2-5,TRBV7-2,many,CASSLMSQETQYF,TGTGCCAGCAGCTTAATGAGCCAAGAGACCCAGTACTTC
.,TRBJ1-3,TRBV28,many,CASSFLGGGGNTIYF,TGTGCCAGCAGTTTCTTAGGCGGAGGTGGAAACACCATATATTTT
TRBD1,TRBJ2-7,TRBV19,few,CASTGTGSPEQYF,TGTGCCAGCACTGGGACAGGGTCCCCCGAGCAGTACTTC
.,TRBJ2-2,TRBV3-1,.,CASRPPGDGATGELFF,TGTGCCAGCAGACCCCCGGGGGACGGGGCCACCGGGGAGCTGTTTTTT
.,TRBJ2-7,TRBV12-3/TRBV12-4,many,CASSSGTRDDYEQYF,TGTGCCAGCAGTTCCGGGACCCGGGACGACTACGAGCAGTACTTC
TRBD2,TRBJ2-2,TRBV2,many,CASSAPFRIAGGRNTGELFF,TGTGCCAGCAGTGCCCCCTTTCGGATAGCGGGGGGCCGTAACACCGGGGAGCTGTTTTTT
.,TRBJ1-1,TRBV20-1,.,CSARKRDTEAFF,TGCAGTGCTAGGAAGAGGGACACTGAAGCTTTCTTT
.,TRBJ1-2,TRBV12-3/TRBV12-4,many,CASSTDGIYGYTF,TGTGCCAGCAGCACGGACGGAATCTATGGCTACACCTTC
.,TRBJ1-5,TRBV6-1,.,CASSETPSSNQPQHF,TGTGCCAGCAGTGAAACCCCATCCAGCAATCAGCCCCAGCATTTT
.,TRBJ1-2,TRBV28,many,CASRFGDGYTF,TGTGCCAGCAGGTTTGGGGATGGCTACACCTTC
.,TRBJ2-7,TRBV6-1,few,CASSRATPGRRSYEQYF,TGTGCCAGCAGTCGGGCCACGCCGGGACGACGCTCCTACGAGCAGTACTTC
TRBD2,TRBJ2-5,TRBV27,few,CASSRRGGGETQYF,TGTGCCAGCAGTCGTCGCGGGGGGGGAGAGACCCAGTACTTC
.,TRBJ2-5,TRBV18,few,CASSPASRPGVETQYF,TGTGCCAGCTCACCGGCATCTAGGCCCGGAGTTGAGACCCAGTACTTC
.,TRBJ2-7,TRBV12-3/TRBV12-4,once,CASSQGQGWDYEQYF,TGTGCCAGCAGTCAAGGACAAGGTTGGGACTACGAGCAGTACTTC
.,TRBJ1-2,TRBV28,many,CASSLRQQPRGYTF,TGTGCCAGCAGTTTACGGCAGCAACCACGGGGCTACACCTTC
TRBD1,TRBJ1-1,TRBV18,few,CASSWIGQGGTEAFF,TGTGCCAGCTCATGGATCGGACAGGGAGGCACTGAAGCTTTCTTT
.,TRBJ1-5,TRBV4-1,.,CASSQEQRGNQPQHF,TGCGCCAGCAGCCAAGAACAAAGGGGCAATCAGCCCCAGCATTTT
TRBD1,TRBJ1-2,TRBV6-2/TRBV6-3,.,CASRGLPGQGSYGYTF,TGTGCCAGCCGAGGGCTCCCGGGACAGGGGAGCTATGGCTACACCTTC
.,TRBJ2-2,TRBV20-1,.,CSARGLEGTGELFF,TGCAGTGCTAGAGGACTAGAAGGCACCGGGGAGCTGTTTTTT
.,TRBJ1-3,TRBV2,.,CASGDPSSGSTIYF,TGTGCCAGCGGTGACCCAAGCTCTGGAAGCACCATATATTTT
TRBD2,TRBJ2-3,TRBV6-1,few,CASSEGGGSTGTQYF,TGTGCCAGCAGTGAAGGCGGGGGAAGCACAGGTACGCAGTATTTT
.,TRBJ2-6,TRBV29-1,few,CSVGGNGANVLTF,TGCAGCGTTGGCGGGAATGGGGCCAACGTCCTGACTTTC